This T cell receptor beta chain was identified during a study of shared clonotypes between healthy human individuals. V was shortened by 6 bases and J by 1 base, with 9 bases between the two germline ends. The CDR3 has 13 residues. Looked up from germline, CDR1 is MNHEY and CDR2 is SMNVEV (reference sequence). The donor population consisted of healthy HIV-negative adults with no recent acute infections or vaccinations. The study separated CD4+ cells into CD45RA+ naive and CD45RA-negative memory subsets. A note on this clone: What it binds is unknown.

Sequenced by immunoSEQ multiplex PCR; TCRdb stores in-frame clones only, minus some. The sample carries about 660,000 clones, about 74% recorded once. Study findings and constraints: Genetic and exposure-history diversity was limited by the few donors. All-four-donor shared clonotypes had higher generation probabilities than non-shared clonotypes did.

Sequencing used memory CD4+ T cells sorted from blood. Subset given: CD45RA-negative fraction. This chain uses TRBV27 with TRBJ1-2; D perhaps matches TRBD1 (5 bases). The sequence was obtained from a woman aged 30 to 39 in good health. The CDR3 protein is CASRQVDNYGYTF. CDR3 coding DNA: TGTGCCAGCAGACAGGTGGATAACTATGGCTACACCTTC.